The TCR beta chain described here comes from a study of T cells in pancreatic ductal adenocarcinoma. Study-level points and caveats: Comparisons of tumor and blood clonality may show falsely lower tumor diversity. Tumor and blood clonality did not differ significantly, about 0.11 versus 0.072. The resected pancreatic cancer cohort was biased toward the minority with early-stage disease. Tumor samples had fewer productive templates and approximately 8-fold fewer unique clonotypes than blood.

Some clones are missing from TCRdb's copy, which holds only in-frame ones; the method was immunoSEQ multiplex PCR. The sample shows 25,000 to 35,000 clones, around nine tenths of them seen only once. On this clone itself: The target antigen is unknown.

The J segment lost 3 bases and the V segment lost 7 bases, leaving 8 bases of the junction unmatched. Germline V CDR1 and CDR2: MNHEY, SVGAGI. The CDR3 consists of 14 residues. No neoadjuvant therapy was given to the selected pancreatic ductal adenocarcinoma patients before their surgery. This receptor was taken from a human donor with pancreatic ductal adenocarcinoma. The material sequenced was PBMCs. The chain employs TRBV6-5 and TRBJ1-2; TRBD1 agrees at 7 bases. This CDR3 reads CASTRDSTYYGYTF. CDR3 in DNA: TGTGCCAGCACTCGGGACAGCACTTACTATGGCTACACCTTC.